This T cell receptor (beta chain) came from a study of shared clonotypes between healthy human individuals. For the study at large: Donor composition was two women and three men, aged 18 to 49.

In the naive CD8 group, cells lacked CD45RO and were positively selected for CCR7, so terminally differentiated effector memory CD45RA+ cells were left out. A note on this clone: What it binds is unknown.

The germline V and J ends were trimmed by 2 bases and 1 base, with 5 bases remaining between them. This CDR3 has 14 residues. Germline V gene lookup returns CDR1 SEHNR and CDR2 FQNEAQ (reference sequence). The run depth of the assay was deep. Assay: immunoSEQ multiplex PCR; the TCRdb copy retains only in-frame clones and omits some. This table holds around 580,000 clones, roughly 98% found once. Findings and limits, study-wide: Clonotypes shared by all four donors outscored non-shared clonotypes in generation probability. Clonotype sharing levels among donors were expected to vary with sequencing depth.

Specimen: naive CD8+ T cells sorted from blood. The source of this sequence is a man between 25 and 39 years old in good health. This sequence joins TRBV7-9 and TRBJ2-2; D is undetermined. This chain's CDR3 is CASSLSENTGELFF. The CDR3 region has the DNA TGTGCCAGCAGCTTAAGCGAGAACACCGGGGAGCTGTTTTTT. Full variable domain (remainder filled in from reference TRBV7-9 and TRBJ2-2): DTGVSQNPRHKITKRGQNVTFRCDPISEHNRLYWYRQTLGQGPEFLTYFQNEAQLEKSRLLSDRFSAERPKGSFSTLEIQRTEQGDSAMYLCASSLSENTGELFFGEGSRLTVL.